What follows are 27 T cell receptor beta chains derived from one specimen sequenced in a study of cytomegalovirus exposure and HLA in healthy donors. Using immunoSEQ multiplex PCR, the repertoire was profiled, and TCRdb retains in-frame clones only, with some absent. The sample has about 95,000 clones; roughly 85% are singletons. The source material was PBMCs. The receptors were sampled from a man in his late teens or twenties in good health and CMV-seropositive.

V and J are TRBV7-9 and TRBJ2-3; D possibly corresponds to TRBD2 (6 bases). The germline V gene has CDR1 SEHNR and CDR2 FQNEAQ (reference sequence). The CDR3 totals 13 residues. V was cut by 4 bases and J by 5 bases, with 10 bases left in between. The CDR3 sequence is CASSSHGGDTQYF. The CDR3 region has the DNA TGTGCCAGCAGCTCACACGGGGGAGATACGCAGTATTTT.

This clone was seen more than once but under ten times. This sequence joins TRBV6-1 and TRBJ2-7; possibly TRBD1 for D (5 bases). Trimming left V 2 bases short and J 3 bases short, with 8 bases between. Germline V lookup: CDR1 MNHNS, CDR2 SASEGT. The CDR3 spans 13 residues. This chain's CDR3 is CASSEHRNYEQYV. CDR3 nucleotide sequence: TGTGCCAGCAGTGAACACAGGAACTACGAGCAGTACGTC.

The chain employs TRBV5-1 and TRBJ2-1, with TRBD1 matching over 10 bases. V lost 3 bases and J lost 7; bases outside the gene matches: 7. The germline V gene encodes CDR1 SGHRS and CDR2 YFSETQ. This CDR3 is built from 15 residues. Here the CDR3 DNA reads TGCGCCAGCAGCTCGGGACAGGGGTTAGGTAATGAGCAGTTCTTC. Protein sequence: CASSSGQGLGNEQFF.

The chain uses TRBV27 and TRBJ2-1, with D possibly TRBD2 on 7 matching bases. The V gene lost 5 bases and the J gene lost 6 bases, with 17 bases spanning the gap. The CDR3 is 15 amino acids. CDR1 is MNHEY and CDR2 is SMNVEV in the germline V gene (reference sequence). CDR3: CASSPIGGVGNEQFF. CDR3 bases: TGTGCCAGCAGTCCCATAGGGGGGGTTGGCAATGAGCAGTTCTTC.

V is TRBV6-5 and J is TRBJ2-3; the match to TRBD1 covers 8 bases. In germline, CDR1 is MNHEY, CDR2 SVGAGI. The CDR3 has 16 amino acids. With 2 bases clipped from V and 1 base from J, the junction kept 5 bases outside the gene matches. The CDR3 DNA follows: TGTGCCAGCAGTTACACGCAGGGGGCCGGCACAGATACGCAGTATTTT. Amino acid sequence: CASSYTQGAGTDTQYF.

This chain connects TRBV7-7 to TRBJ2-5; 9 bases map to TRBD2. The CDR3 length is 20 residues. The ends lost 4 bases at V and 0 bases at J; junction bases unmatched: 18. Germline CDR1 SSHAT, CDR2 FNYEAQ (reference sequence). In DNA, the CDR3 is TGTGCCAGCAGCTCTAAGGGGCTAGCGGGGCGTAGGTGGGACCAAGAGACCCAGTACTTC. Translating it yields CASSSKGLAGRRWDQETQYF.

The J gene is TRBJ1-4, the V gene TRBV19; TRBD1 matches at 9 bases. Per germline, CDR1 LNHDA and CDR2 SQIVND (reference sequence). Germline trimming cut 3 bases from V and 0 bases from J; bases unmatched to any gene: 5. CDR3 size: 17 residues. The CDR3 spells CASSIGQGPATNEKLFF. In nucleotides, the CDR3 is TGTGCCAGTAGTATTGGACAGGGGCCTGCAACTAATGAAAAACTGTTTTTT.

The chain recombines TRBV28 with TRBJ1-1; 9 bases agree with TRBD1. Trimming at V came to 4 bases and at J to 1 base, leaving 13 bases not matched to a gene. Germline CDR1 MDHEN, CDR2 SYDVKM. The CDR3 extends over 18 amino acids. The DNA of the CDR3 is TGTGCCAGCAGTTATAGGACAGGGGCCGTTCATGGGAACACTGAAGCTTTCTTT. Amino acid sequence: CASSYRTGAVHGNTEAFF.

This rearrangement joins TRBV19 to TRBJ2-7, with 9 bases that match TRBD1. The V segment lost 3 bases and the J segment 3 bases; nucleotides outside the gene matches: 6. Per germline, CDR1 LNHDA and CDR2 SQIVND (reference sequence). This CDR3 spans 15 amino acids. The CDR3 sequence is CASSITGTGSYEQYF. The CDR3 DNA reads TGTGCCAGTAGTATTACCGGGACAGGGAGCTACGAGCAGTACTTC.

The V gene is TRBV10-2, the J gene TRBJ2-7; D is uncertain. V was cut by 7 bases and J by 7 bases, with 11 bases left in between. From germline, CDR1 is WSHSY and CDR2 SAAADI. The CDR3 has 11 amino acids. CDR3 protein: CASTEAGEQYV. DNA of the CDR3: TGCGCCAGCACAGAGGCCGGAGAGCAGTACGTC.

In its sample, this clone was seen a few times. The rearrangement links TRBV19 to TRBJ2-3, with unresolved D. Trimming cost V 3 bases and J 0 bases, with 7 bases left between them. The CDR3 spans 14 residues. Germline lookup yields CDR1 LNHDA and CDR2 SQIVND (reference sequence). CDR3 nucleotide sequence: TGTGCCAGTAGTATTTTACTGAGCACAGATACGCAGTATTTT. This codes for CASSILLSTDTQYF.

The rearrangement joins TRBV28 to TRBJ2-1; D is perhaps TRBD1 (5 bases). This CDR3 is built from 15 residues. Trimming pared 6 bases from V and 1 base from J, leaving 13 bases between. Germline V lookup: CDR1 MDHEN, CDR2 SYDVKM. CDR3 DNA: TGTGCCAGCAGCCAAAGACAGCCTTCCTACAATGAGCAGTTCTTC. This encodes CASSQRQPSYNEQFF. Full variable domain (missing parts from reference TRBV28 and TRBJ2-1): DVKVTQSSRYLVKRTGEKVFLECVQDMDHENMFWYRQDPGLGLRLIYFSYDVKMKEKGDIPEGYSVSREKKERFSLILESASTNQTSMYLCASSQRQPSYNEQFFGPGTRLTVL.

The chain joins TRBV6-6 to TRBJ1-5; D is undetermined. V lost 2 bases and J lost 0, with 8 bases in between. CDR1 MNHNY and CDR2 SVGAGI come from the germline V gene (reference sequence). The CDR3 spans 15 residues. The CDR3 DNA follows: TGTGCCAGCAGTTACCTCGGGGATAGCAATCAGCCCCAGCATTTT. It specifies CASSYLGDSNQPQHF.

The rearrangement uses TRBV7-8 and TRBJ2-7; a weak D match, TRBD1 (6 bases). V lost 4 bases and J 7 bases, leaving 11 bases between the germline ends. The CDR3 covers 12 residues. Germline CDR1 SGHVS, CDR2 FQNEAQ. CDR3: CASSSSGVEQYV. Here the CDR3 DNA reads TGTGCCAGCAGCTCATCAGGGGTTGAGCAGTACGTC.

The chain recombines TRBV28 with TRBJ1-2, with D uncertain. Trimming removed 2 bases at V and 2 bases at J, with 9 bases between. CDR1 MDHEN and CDR2 SYDVKM come from the germline V gene. This CDR3 contains 14 residues. The CDR3 region is CASSLPTVNYGYTF. For the CDR3, the DNA is TGTGCCAGCAGTTTACCAACAGTGAACTATGGCTACACCTTC.

This clone was seen more than once but under ten times. The rearrangement uses TRBV30 and TRBJ1-2; D not resolved. Germline-derived CDR1 and CDR2 are GTSNPN and SVGIG (reference sequence). This CDR3 has 11 residues. V lost 0 bases to trimming and J lost 6 bases, with 5 bases between them. CDR3 in amino acids: CAWSVADGYTF. CDR3 bases: TGTGCCTGGAGTGTAGCGGATGGCTACACCTTC. Drawing the rest from reference TRBV30 and TRBJ1-2, the complete variable domain is SQTIHQWPATLVQPVGSPLSLECTVEGTSNPNLYWYRQAAGRGLQLLFYSVGIGQISSEVPQNLSASRPQDRQFILSSKKLLLSDSGFYLCAWSVADGYTFGSGTRLTVV.

This rearrangement joins TRBV5-4 to TRBJ2-7; unclear D gene. The germline V gene encodes CDR1 SGHNT and CDR2 YYREEE (reference sequence). Trimming removed 0 bases at V and 6 bases at J, with 4 bases between. The CDR3 runs 11 residues. This CDR3 is CASSLDSEQYF. CDR3 in DNA: TGTGCCAGCAGCTTGGACTCCGAGCAGTACTTC.

This clone was observed a few times. The chain recombines TRBV7-3 with TRBJ2-7; 13 bases are shared with TRBD2. This CDR3 contains 16 residues. Germline V lookup: CDR1 SGHTA, CDR2 FQGTGA. Trimming took 2 bases from V and 3 from J; bases not matched to a gene: 4. The CDR3 DNA reads TGTGCCAGCAGCTTAGGGGGGACTAGCGGGAACTACGAGCAGTACTTC. Translation gives CASSLGGTSGNYEQYF.

As regards this clone: In the same sample, other DNA sequences code for this CDR3. The genes are TRBV7-3 and TRBJ2-3; possible D gene TRBD1, 5 bases. The V end was cut by 6 bases, the J end by 0 bases, with 10 bases between. Germline V CDR1 and CDR2: SGHTA, FQGTGA. The CDR3 is made up of 14 amino acids. CDR3 in amino acids: CASSPGHSTDTQYF. The CDR3, as DNA: TGTGCCAGCAGTCCCGGACATAGCACAGATACGCAGTATTTT.

This rearrangement joins TRBV10-3 to TRBJ2-2, with 8 bases aligning to TRBD1. Losses at the gene ends were 3 bases for V and 6 bases for J; bases not matched to a gene: 9. CDR3 size: 16 residues. Germline loops: CDR1 ENHRY, CDR2 SYGVKD. The CDR3 DNA reads as TGTGCCATCAGTGAACCTGACAGGGGCTTCGCCGGGGAGCTGTTTTTT. Translation gives CAISEPDRGFAGELFF.

This clone came up a few times. This chain links TRBV28 with TRBJ1-2, with 8 bases fitting TRBD1. CDR3 size: 15 residues. The germline gives CDR1 MDHEN, CDR2 SYDVKM. V shed 5 bases and J 4 bases; nucleotides not matched to a gene: 9. CDR3 nucleotides: TGTGCCAGCAGTGGCGTCGACAGGGGTGTCTATGGCTACACCTTC. Translating it yields CASSGVDRGVYGYTF.

This chain links TRBV18 with TRBJ1-3; 7 nucleotides agree with TRBD1. CDR1 and CDR2 from the germline V gene are KGHSH and LQKENI. The CDR3 loop spans 15 amino acids. V shed 1 base, J shed 1 base, and the junction held 1 base outside the gene matches. The CDR3 region is CASSPQGASGNTIYF. CDR3 sequence (DNA): TGTGCCAGCTCACCACAGGGGGCGTCTGGAAACACCATATATTTT.

This clone was picked up one time. This chain connects TRBV7-8 to TRBJ2-7, with unresolved D. The CDR3 is made up of 12 amino acids. CDR1 is SGHVS, CDR2 FQNEAQ, per germline. Trimming took off 6 bases at V and 5 bases at J, with 11 bases between the two ends. CDR3 nucleotides: TGTGCCAGCAGAGAGATGGGCCACGAGCAGTACTTC. This sequence encodes CASREMGHEQYF.

The V gene is TRBV27, the J gene TRBJ1-5, with D hard to call. V shed 2 bases and J shed 11 bases, with 19 bases lying between them. The CDR3 is 15 amino acids. Germline V gene sequence: CDR1 MNHEY, CDR2 SMNVEV (reference sequence). CDR3 sequence: CASSLAGGGIMAQHF. In DNA form, the CDR3 reads TGTGCCAGCAGTTTAGCAGGAGGCGGAATCATGGCCCAGCATTTT.

The chain employs TRBV5-5 and TRBJ2-7, with TRBD2 matching over 7 bases. J was trimmed by 7 bases and V by 2 bases; bases with no gene match: 12. Germline values: CDR1 SGHKS, CDR2 YYEKEE (reference sequence). The CDR3 spans 15 residues. CDR3 bases: TGTGCCAGCAGCTTAGAAGCGCGGGGGATGTGGGAGCAGTACTTC. Amino acids: CASSLEARGMWEQYF.

The genes are TRBV4-1 and TRBJ2-5; TRBD1 agrees at 7 bases. Near its end, the DNA agrees better with TRBJ2-7, so the J call may be wrong. Germline CDR1 is MGHRA and CDR2 is YSYEKL. There are 14 residues in the CDR3. CDR3 sequence reads: CASSLRQGAYEQYF. In DNA, the CDR3 is TGCGCCAGCAGCCTCAGACAGGGAGCCTACGAGCAGTACTTC.

The V call is TRBV5-6, the J call TRBJ2-5; TRBD2 matches 10 bases. Trimming removed 4 bases from V and 0 bases from J; junction bases left unmatched: 12. Germline CDR1 is SGHDT and CDR2 is YYEEEE. The CDR3 contains 18 residues. CDR3 sequence (DNA): TGTGCCAGCAGCCCTGGACTAGCGGAAGTAACAGACCAAGAGACCCAGTACTTC. It is translated as CASSPGLAEVTDQETQYF.